Each of the 10 T cell receptor beta chains below was sequenced from the same sample in a study of shared clonotypes between healthy human individuals. The protocol was immunoSEQ multiplex PCR, while the TCRdb copy is restricted to in-frame clones and leaves out a portion. This table holds 600,000 to 750,000 clones, 72% found once. Source material: memory CD4+ T cells sorted from blood. The sample's subset: CD45RA-negative fraction. These receptors were obtained from a woman aged 25 to 39 in good health.

The V and J genes are TRBV11-2 and TRBJ2-5, with 9 bases that match TRBD2. This CDR3 has 14 amino acids. The germline V gene has CDR1 SGHAT and CDR2 FQNNGV. V gave up 5 bases and J gave up 4 bases; unmatched junction bases: 5. The CDR3 region is CASSAGLAGETQYF. DNA of the CDR3: TGTGCCAGCAGCGCGGGACTAGCTGGAGAGACCCAGTACTTC. Using reference TRBV11-2 and TRBJ2-5 for the parts outside the CDR3, the full variable domain is EAGVAQSPRYKIIEKRQSVAFWCNPISGHATLYWYQQILGQGPKLLIQFQNNGVVDDSQLPKDRFSAERLKGVDSTLKIQPAKLEDSAVYLCASSAGLAGETQYFGPGTRLLVL.

This chain links TRBV7-9 with TRBJ1-1; TRBD1 aligns across 7 bases. After removal of 6 bases from V and 0 bases from J, the junction contained 10 bases not matched to a gene. Germline V gene sequence: CDR1 SEHNR, CDR2 FQNEAQ (reference sequence). This CDR3 has 16 residues. CDR3 DNA sequence: TGTGCCAGCAGATCTGGACAGGCGTCTATGAACACTGAAGCTTTCTTT. This sequence encodes CASRSGQASMNTEAFF. The full variable domain, rest sourced from reference TRBV7-9 and TRBJ1-1, is DTGVSQNPRHKITKRGQNVTFRCDPISEHNRLYWYRQTLGQGPEFLTYFQNEAQLEKSRLLSDRFSAERPKGSFSTLEIQRTEQGDSAMYLCASRSGQASMNTEAFFGQGTRLTVV.

The rearrangement links TRBV28 to TRBJ2-7; no definite D call. The V gene lost 8 bases and the J gene lost 0 bases, with 11 bases spanning the gap. The CDR3 length is 13 residues. CDR1 MDHEN and CDR2 SYDVKM come from the germline V gene. The CDR3 sequence: CASLGPNSYEQYF. CDR3 in DNA: TGTGCCAGCCTTGGCCCTAACTCCTACGAGCAGTACTTC.

This clone was detected only a few times. The chain recombines TRBV19 with TRBJ2-7; D tentatively reads TRBD1 or TRBD2 (5 bases each). Trimming removed 2 bases at V and 6 bases at J, with 14 bases between. This CDR3 is built from 14 residues. Germline V lookup: CDR1 LNHDA, CDR2 SQIVND (reference sequence). CDR3 DNA: TGTGCCAGTAGTATAAATTACGGGACCCGCGAGCAGTACTTC. This encodes CASSINYGTREQYF. Full variable domain (rest looked up from reference TRBV19 and TRBJ2-7): DGGITQSPKYLFRKEGQNVTLSCEQNLNHDAMYWYRQDPGQGLRLIYYSQIVNDFQKGDIAEGYSVSREKKESFPLTVTSAQKNPTAFYLCASSINYGTREQYFGPGTRLTVT.

This clone was found many times. The chain links TRBV10-3 to TRBJ1-5, with D maybe TRBD1 (5 bases). The V gene's germline CDR1 is ENHRY and CDR2 SYGVKD. Trimming stripped 10 bases from V and 2 bases from J, with 9 bases between. The CDR3 is made up of 12 amino acids. The CDR3 nucleotides are TGTGCCACTGGGGCAGGCAATCAGCCCCAGCATTTT. Its protein product is CATGAGNQPQHF.

A word on this clone: Other nucleotide sequences in the sample specify the same CDR3. The gene calls are TRBV27 and TRBJ1-2, with D maybe TRBD1 (5 bases). V shed 0 bases and J shed 4 bases, with 6 bases lying between them. The CDR3 runs 13 residues. The germline V gene has CDR1 MNHEY and CDR2 SMNVEV (reference sequence). The CDR3 DNA sequence: TGTGCCAGCAGTTTATCGGGGCTCTATGGCTACACCTTC. This translates into CASSLSGLYGYTF.

V gene TRBV2 combines with J gene TRBJ1-1; maybe TRBD1 (6 bases). CDR1 and CDR2 (germline): SNHLY, FYNNEI. V was cut by 4 bases and J by 1 base, with 10 bases left in between. The CDR3 extends over 14 amino acids. The CDR3 bases are TGTGCCAGCAGTGTGCAGGGGCCGAACACTGAAGCTTTCTTT. It encodes CASSVQGPNTEAFF.

Remarks on this clone: A much larger clone lies a single base off, so this may be a read error. CDR3 region: CASSYNSGANVLTF. Here the CDR3 DNA reads TGTGCCAGCAGTTACAACTCTGGGGCCAACGTCCTGACTTTC. V is TRBV6-5 and J is TRBJ2-6; D is unclear. Germline V gene lookup returns CDR1 MNHEY and CDR2 SVGAGI. This CDR3 is built from 14 residues. V gave up 2 bases and J gave up 0 bases, with 2 bases separating them.

The chain links TRBV5-6 to TRBJ2-1; D possibly matches TRBD1 or TRBD2 (6 bases each). Germline V CDR1 and CDR2: SGHDT, YYEEEE. The CDR3 spans 13 residues. The germline V and J ends were trimmed by 4 bases and 5 bases, with 10 bases remaining between them. CDR3 amino acids: CASSQGRNNEQFF. Here the CDR3 DNA reads TGTGCCAGCAGCCAGGGGAGGAACAATGAGCAGTTCTTC. Supplemented by reference TRBV5-6 and TRBJ2-1, the full variable domain reads DAGVTQSPTHLIKTRGQQVTLRCSPKSGHDTVSWYQQALGQGPQFIFQYYEEEERQRGNFPDRFSGHQFPNYSSELNVNALLLGDSALYLCASSQGRNNEQFFGPGTRLTVL.

This sequence joins TRBV7-7 and TRBJ2-2, with TRBD1 matching 9 bases. This CDR3 is built from 16 residues. The germline V gene has CDR1 SSHAT and CDR2 FNYEAQ (reference sequence). Trimming took 1 base from V and 7 from J; bases not matched to a gene: 7. CDR3: CASSLEGQGFRGELFF. The CDR3 nucleotides are TGTGCCAGCAGCTTAGAGGGACAGGGATTTCGCGGGGAGCTGTTTTTT.